These T cell receptor beta chains were read from a single sample in a study of blood T cells in healthy people across ages. One entry per CDR3 protein, called by TCRdb with MiXCR from the 5' RACE reads. The sample gives about 1.8 million distinct CDR3 sequences, approximately 50% of which show up once; 2.1% is in the top ten. What was sequenced was blood. These receptors came from a woman in her 40s in good health. The CDR3 runs from the conserved cysteine through the conserved F or W. D genes are given only for firm matches. Clone size is shown for a subset of rows, as once, few, many or a class of expanded clone.

cdr3_aa: CASQEGGAASPLHF
cdr3_nt: TGTGCCAGCCAGGAAGGGGGCGCGGCCTCACCCCTCCACTTT
j_call: TRBJ1-6
v_call: TRBV6-2/TRBV6-3
d_call: TRBD1
clone_size: NA
cdr3_length: 14

cdr3_aa: CASSPGLVDEQFF
cdr3_nt: TGTGCCAGCAGCCCCGGACTAGTCGATGAGCAGTTCTTC
j_call: TRBJ2-1
v_call: TRBV7-2
d_call: TRBD2
clone_size: few
cdr3_length: 13

cdr3_aa: CASSLEVPIRSRHEQYF
cdr3_nt: TGTGCCAGCAGCTTGGAGGTTCCCATTAGGTCCCGACACGAGCAGTACTTC
j_call: TRBJ2-7
v_call: TRBV5-6
d_call: NA
clone_size: NA
cdr3_length: 17

cdr3_aa: CSAVIPGIPYEQYF
cdr3_nt: TGCAGTGCGGTTATCCCAGGAATACCCTACGAGCAGTACTTC
j_call: TRBJ2-7
v_call: TRBV20-1
d_call: NA
clone_size: NA
cdr3_length: 14

cdr3_aa: CSAPAGGMWSEQFF
cdr3_nt: TGCAGTGCCCCCGCGGGGGGGATGTGGAGTGAGCAGTTCTTC
j_call: TRBJ2-1
v_call: TRBV20-1
d_call: TRBD2
clone_size: NA
cdr3_length: 14

cdr3_aa: CSARVPRGLNEQFF
cdr3_nt: TGCAGTGCTAGAGTTCCCCGGGGGCTGAATGAGCAGTTCTTC
j_call: TRBJ2-1
v_call: TRBV20-1
d_call: NA
clone_size: few
cdr3_length: 14

cdr3_aa: CASSSGQGGQPQHF
cdr3_nt: TGTGCCAGCAGCTCTGGACAGGGGGGACAGCCCCAGCATTTT
j_call: TRBJ1-5
v_call: TRBV5-1
d_call: TRBD1
clone_size: few
cdr3_length: 14

cdr3_aa: CASSSNRDRGQTQYF
cdr3_nt: TGTGCCAGCAGCTCCAACCGGGACAGGGGGCAGACCCAGTACTTC
j_call: TRBJ2-5
v_call: TRBV7-9
d_call: TRBD1
clone_size: few
cdr3_length: 15

cdr3_aa: CASSAKPLLMTSGGYNEQFF
cdr3_nt: TGTGCCAGCAGCGCCAAGCCGCTACTGATGACTAGCGGGGGCTACAATGAGCAGTTCTTC
j_call: TRBJ2-1
v_call: TRBV12-1
d_call: NA
clone_size: NA
cdr3_length: 20

cdr3_aa: CSAWPCNEQFF
cdr3_nt: TGCAGTGCCTGGCCTTGCAATGAGCAGTTCTTC
j_call: TRBJ2-1
v_call: TRBV20-1
d_call: NA
clone_size: NA
cdr3_length: 11

cdr3_aa: CASSQSQGQNEKLFF
cdr3_nt: TGCGCCAGCAGCCAGTCACAGGGGCAAAATGAAAAACTGTTTTTT
j_call: TRBJ1-4
v_call: TRBV4-1
d_call: TRBD1
clone_size: NA
cdr3_length: 15

cdr3_aa: CASTPSPGVNTEAFF
cdr3_nt: TGTGCCAGCACCCCTTCCCCAGGGGTGAACACTGAAGCTTTCTTT
j_call: TRBJ1-1
v_call: TRBV4-2
d_call: NA
clone_size: NA
cdr3_length: 15

cdr3_aa: CASSLTWRDGETQYF
cdr3_nt: TGTGCCAGCAGTTTGACCTGGAGGGACGGGGAGACCCAGTACTTC
j_call: TRBJ2-5
v_call: TRBV28
d_call: NA
clone_size: NA
cdr3_length: 15

cdr3_aa: CASSLGEGGRGYTF
cdr3_nt: TGTGCCAGCAGCTTAGGAGAAGGGGGCAGAGGCTACACCTTC
j_call: TRBJ1-2
v_call: TRBV7-6
d_call: TRBD1
clone_size: few
cdr3_length: 14

cdr3_aa: CASSLWVSDQETQYF
cdr3_nt: TGTGCCAGCAGCTTATGGGTATCGGACCAAGAGACCCAGTACTTC
j_call: TRBJ2-5
v_call: TRBV7-2
d_call: NA
clone_size: few
cdr3_length: 15

cdr3_aa: CASSVLAGGYSYNEQFF
cdr3_nt: TGTGCCAGCAGCGTACTAGCGGGGGGCTACTCCTACAATGAGCAGTTCTTC
j_call: TRBJ2-1
v_call: TRBV9
d_call: TRBD2
clone_size: NA
cdr3_length: 17

cdr3_aa: CAISDALQEKENEKLFF
cdr3_nt: TGTGCCATCAGTGACGCCTTGCAGGAAAAAGAAAATGAAAAACTGTTTTTT
j_call: TRBJ1-4
v_call: TRBV10-3
d_call: NA
clone_size: NA
cdr3_length: 17

cdr3_aa: CATSRDARSYEQYF
cdr3_nt: TGTGCCACCAGCAGAGATGCTAGATCCTACGAGCAGTACTTC
j_call: TRBJ2-7
v_call: TRBV15
d_call: NA
clone_size: few
cdr3_length: 14

cdr3_aa: CASSQGTGTGEQYF
cdr3_nt: TGTGCCAGCAGCCAAGGGACAGGGACGGGCGAGCAGTACTTC
j_call: TRBJ2-7
v_call: TRBV4-2
d_call: TRBD1
clone_size: NA
cdr3_length: 14

cdr3_aa: CAVVGQGRGTQYF
cdr3_nt: TGTGCCGTTGTGGGACAGGGGCGGGGTACGCAGTATTTT
j_call: TRBJ2-3
v_call: TRBV28
d_call: TRBD1
clone_size: NA
cdr3_length: 13

cdr3_aa: CASSFRDGDTQYF
cdr3_nt: TGTGCCAGCAGCTTCCGGGACGGGGATACGCAGTATTTT
j_call: TRBJ2-3
v_call: TRBV7-2
d_call: NA
clone_size: few
cdr3_length: 13

cdr3_aa: CASSELRGRGNEQFF
cdr3_nt: TGCGCCAGCAGTGAGTTGAGGGGGCGCGGGAATGAGCAGTTCTTC
j_call: TRBJ2-1
v_call: TRBV10-1
d_call: TRBD1
clone_size: NA
cdr3_length: 15

cdr3_aa: CASSYRGDLYNEQFF
cdr3_nt: TGTGCCAGCAGTTACCGGGGGGACCTCTACAATGAGCAGTTCTTC
j_call: TRBJ2-1
v_call: TRBV6-5
d_call: TRBD2
clone_size: few
cdr3_length: 15

cdr3_aa: CASSQGSTNYGYTF
cdr3_nt: TGCGCCAGCAGCCAAGGTTCCACAAACTATGGCTACACCTTC
j_call: TRBJ1-2
v_call: TRBV4-3
d_call: NA
clone_size: few
cdr3_length: 14

cdr3_aa: CASRGQFTDTQYF
cdr3_nt: TGCGCCAGCAGGGGACAGTTCACAGATACGCAGTATTTT
j_call: TRBJ2-3
v_call: TRBV5-1
d_call: TRBD1
clone_size: few
cdr3_length: 13

cdr3_aa: CASSPPGLAGGLYEQYF
cdr3_nt: TGTGCCAGCAGCCCCCCGGGACTAGCGGGGGGGCTCTACGAGCAGTACTTC
j_call: TRBJ2-7
v_call: TRBV7-2
d_call: TRBD2
clone_size: few
cdr3_length: 17

cdr3_aa: CASSPRLGQSSSGNTIYF
cdr3_nt: TGTGCCAGCAGCCCCCGACTCGGACAGTCGTCCTCTGGAAACACCATATATTTT
j_call: TRBJ1-3
v_call: TRBV7-9
d_call: NA
clone_size: NA
cdr3_length: 18